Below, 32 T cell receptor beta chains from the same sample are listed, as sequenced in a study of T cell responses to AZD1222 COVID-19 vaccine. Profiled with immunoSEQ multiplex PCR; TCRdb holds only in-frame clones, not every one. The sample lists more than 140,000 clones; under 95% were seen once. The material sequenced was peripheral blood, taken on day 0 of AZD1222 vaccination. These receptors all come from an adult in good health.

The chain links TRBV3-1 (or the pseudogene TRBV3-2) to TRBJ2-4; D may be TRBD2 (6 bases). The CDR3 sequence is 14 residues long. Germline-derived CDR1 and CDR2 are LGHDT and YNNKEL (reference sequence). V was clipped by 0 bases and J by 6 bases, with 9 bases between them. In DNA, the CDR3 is TGTGCCAGCAGCCAAGACGGGAGTTTAAACATTCAGTACTTC. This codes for CASSQDGSLNIQYF.

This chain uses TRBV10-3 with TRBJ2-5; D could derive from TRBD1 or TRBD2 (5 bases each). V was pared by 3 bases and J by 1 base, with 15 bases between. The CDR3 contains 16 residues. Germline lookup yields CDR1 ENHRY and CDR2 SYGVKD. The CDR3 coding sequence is TGTGCCATCAGTGACCCACGCACGGGGACCCAAGAGACCCAGTACTTC. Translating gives CAISDPRTGTQETQYF.

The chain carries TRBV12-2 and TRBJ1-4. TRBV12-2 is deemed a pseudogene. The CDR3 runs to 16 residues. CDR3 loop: CASRLGYGRSNEKLFF. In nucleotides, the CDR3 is TGTGCAAGTCGCTTAGGATACGGACGTTCTAATGAAAAACTGTTTTTT.

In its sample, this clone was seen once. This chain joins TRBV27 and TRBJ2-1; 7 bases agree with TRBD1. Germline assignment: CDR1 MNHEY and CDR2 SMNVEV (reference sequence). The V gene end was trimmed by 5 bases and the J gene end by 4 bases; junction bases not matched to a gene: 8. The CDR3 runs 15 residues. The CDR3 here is CASSPKGASYNEQFF. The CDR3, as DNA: TGTGCCAGCAGTCCGAAGGGGGCCTCATACAATGAGCAGTTCTTC.

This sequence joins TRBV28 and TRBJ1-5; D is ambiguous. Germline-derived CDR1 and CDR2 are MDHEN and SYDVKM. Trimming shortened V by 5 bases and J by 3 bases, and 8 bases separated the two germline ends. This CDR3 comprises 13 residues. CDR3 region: CASSPNHNQPQHF. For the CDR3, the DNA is TGTGCCAGCAGTCCTAACCACAATCAGCCCCAGCATTTT.

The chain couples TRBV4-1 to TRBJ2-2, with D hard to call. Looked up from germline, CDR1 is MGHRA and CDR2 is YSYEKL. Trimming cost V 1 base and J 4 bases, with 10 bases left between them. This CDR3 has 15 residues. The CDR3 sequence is CASSQADATTGELFF. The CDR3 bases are TGCGCCAGCAGCCAAGCTGACGCGACCACCGGGGAGCTGTTTTTT.

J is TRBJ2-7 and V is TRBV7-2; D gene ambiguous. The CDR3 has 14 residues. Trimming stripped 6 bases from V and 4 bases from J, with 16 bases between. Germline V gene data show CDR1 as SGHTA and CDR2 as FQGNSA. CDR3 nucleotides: TGTGCCAGCAGTTTCGGCCTTCGGTTGTACGAGCAGTACTTC. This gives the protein CASSFGLRLYEQYF. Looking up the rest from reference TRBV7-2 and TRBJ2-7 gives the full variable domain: GAGVSQSPSNKVTEKGKDVELRCDPISGHTALYWYRQSLGQGLEFLIYFQGNSAPDKSGLPSDRFSAERTGGSVSTLTIQRTQQEDSAVYLCASSFGLRLYEQYFGPGTRLTVT.

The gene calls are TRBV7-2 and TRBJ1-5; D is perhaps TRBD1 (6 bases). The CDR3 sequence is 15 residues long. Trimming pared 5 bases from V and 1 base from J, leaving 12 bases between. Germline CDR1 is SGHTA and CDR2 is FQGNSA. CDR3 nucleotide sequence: TGTGCCAGCAGCCGGGGGCAGGGAAGCAATCAGCCCCAGCATTTT. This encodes CASSRGQGSNQPQHF.

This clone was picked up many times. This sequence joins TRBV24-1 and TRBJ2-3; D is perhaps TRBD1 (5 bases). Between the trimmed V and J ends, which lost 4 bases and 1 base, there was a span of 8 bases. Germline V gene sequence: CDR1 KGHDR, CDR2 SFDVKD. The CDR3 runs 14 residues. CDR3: CATSDLTGTDTQYF. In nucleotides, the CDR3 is TGTGCCACCAGTGACTTGACAGGCACAGATACGCAGTATTTT.

The CDR3 region is CASSPPGRIFQETQYF. CDR3 coding DNA: TGTGCCAGCTCACCACCGGGCAGAATCTTCCAAGAGACCCAGTACTTC. The chain has TRBV18 and TRBJ2-5; no clear D gene. The CDR3 totals 16 residues. Germline V lookup: CDR1 KGHSH, CDR2 LQKENI. The V and J ends lost 0 bases and 1 base respectively, with 12 bases between them.

The CDR3 reads CASSLWQATGDQSPYGYTF. As DNA, the CDR3 is TGTGCCAGCAGCTTATGGCAGGCAACAGGGGATCAGTCCCCCTATGGCTACACCTTC. The V call is TRBV7-8, the J call TRBJ1-2; 7 nucleotides match TRBD1. CDR3 length: 19 residues. V shed 2 bases, J shed 4 bases, and the junction held 19 bases outside the gene matches. Germline values: CDR1 SGHVS, CDR2 FQNEAQ.

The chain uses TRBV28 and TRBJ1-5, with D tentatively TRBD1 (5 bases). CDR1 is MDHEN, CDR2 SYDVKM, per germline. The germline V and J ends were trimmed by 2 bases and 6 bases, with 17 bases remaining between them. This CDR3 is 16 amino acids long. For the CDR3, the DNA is TGTGCCAGCAGTTTAACAGGTTCCGATTGGAGTCAGCCCCAGCATTTT. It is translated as CASSLTGSDWSQPQHF.

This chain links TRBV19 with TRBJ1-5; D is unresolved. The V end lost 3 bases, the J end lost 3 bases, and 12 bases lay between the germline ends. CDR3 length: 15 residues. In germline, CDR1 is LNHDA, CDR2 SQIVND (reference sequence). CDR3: CASSIMDSINQPQHF. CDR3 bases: TGTGCCAGTAGTATCATGGACTCAATCAATCAGCCCCAGCATTTT.

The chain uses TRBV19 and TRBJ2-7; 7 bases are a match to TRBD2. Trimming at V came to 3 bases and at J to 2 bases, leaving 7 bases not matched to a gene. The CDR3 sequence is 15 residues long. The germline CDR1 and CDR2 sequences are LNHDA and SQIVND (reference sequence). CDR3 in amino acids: CASSMAGDPTYEQYF. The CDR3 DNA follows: TGTGCCAGTAGTATGGCGGGGGACCCTACCTACGAGCAGTACTTC.

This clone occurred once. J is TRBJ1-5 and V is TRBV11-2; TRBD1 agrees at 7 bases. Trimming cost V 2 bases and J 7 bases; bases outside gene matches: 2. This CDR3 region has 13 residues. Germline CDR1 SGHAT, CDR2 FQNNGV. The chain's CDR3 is CASSLQGGQPQHF. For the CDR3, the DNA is TGTGCCAGCAGCTTACAGGGGGGCCAGCCCCAGCATTTT.

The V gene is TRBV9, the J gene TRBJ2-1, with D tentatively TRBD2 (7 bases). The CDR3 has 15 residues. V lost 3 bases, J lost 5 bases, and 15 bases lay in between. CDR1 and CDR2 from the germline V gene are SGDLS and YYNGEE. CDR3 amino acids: CASSEGGRTDNEQFF. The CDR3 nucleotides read TGTGCCAGCAGCGAGGGGGGGAGGACAGACAATGAGCAGTTCTTC.

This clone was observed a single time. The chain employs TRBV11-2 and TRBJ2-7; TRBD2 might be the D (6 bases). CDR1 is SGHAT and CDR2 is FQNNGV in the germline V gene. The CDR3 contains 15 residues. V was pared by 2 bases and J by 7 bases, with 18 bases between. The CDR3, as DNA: TGTGCCAGCAGCTTATCACCGGGGCTAGCGAGTGAGCAGTACTTC. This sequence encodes CASSLSPGLASEQYF.

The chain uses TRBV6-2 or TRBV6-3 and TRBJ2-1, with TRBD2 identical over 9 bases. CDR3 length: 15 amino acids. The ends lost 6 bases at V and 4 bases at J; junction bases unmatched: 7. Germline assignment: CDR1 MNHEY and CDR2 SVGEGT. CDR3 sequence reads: CASSRGRAPYNEQFF. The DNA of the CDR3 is TGTGCCAGCAGCCGCGGGAGGGCCCCTTACAATGAGCAGTTCTTC.

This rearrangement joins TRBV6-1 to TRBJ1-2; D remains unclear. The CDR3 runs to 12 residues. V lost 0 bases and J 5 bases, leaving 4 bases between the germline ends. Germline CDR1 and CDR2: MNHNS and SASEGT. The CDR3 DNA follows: TGTGCCAGCAGTGAAGCCGGGTATGGCTACACCTTC. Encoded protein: CASSEAGYGYTF.

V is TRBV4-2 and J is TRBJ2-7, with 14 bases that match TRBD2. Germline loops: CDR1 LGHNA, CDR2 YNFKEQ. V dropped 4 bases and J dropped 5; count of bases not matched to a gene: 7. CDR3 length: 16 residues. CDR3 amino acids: CASSLAGTSGSHEQYF. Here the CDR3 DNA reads TGTGCCAGCAGCCTTGCCGGGACTAGCGGGAGTCACGAGCAGTACTTC.

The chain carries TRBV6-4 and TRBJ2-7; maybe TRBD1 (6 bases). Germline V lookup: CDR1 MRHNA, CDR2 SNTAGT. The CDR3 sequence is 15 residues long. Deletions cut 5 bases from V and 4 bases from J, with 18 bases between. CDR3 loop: CASSHFLQGGYEQYF. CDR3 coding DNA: TGTGCCAGCAGTCACTTCTTACAGGGCGGTTACGAGCAGTACTTC.

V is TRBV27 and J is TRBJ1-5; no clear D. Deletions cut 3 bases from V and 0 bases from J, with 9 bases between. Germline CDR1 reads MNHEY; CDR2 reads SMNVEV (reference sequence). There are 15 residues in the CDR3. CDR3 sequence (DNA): TGTGCCAGCAGTTTCGTTCAGGATAGCAATCAGCCCCAGCATTTT. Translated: CASSFVQDSNQPQHF.

The CDR3: CASSFGVGGYGYTF. The DNA for the CDR3 is TGTGCCAGCAGTTTTGGGGTCGGTGGCTATGGCTACACCTTC. The rearrangement links TRBV27 to TRBJ1-2; the D is unclear. CDR3 size: 14 residues. Germline values: CDR1 MNHEY, CDR2 SMNVEV (reference sequence). V lost 3 bases and J 4 bases, leaving 12 bases between the germline ends.

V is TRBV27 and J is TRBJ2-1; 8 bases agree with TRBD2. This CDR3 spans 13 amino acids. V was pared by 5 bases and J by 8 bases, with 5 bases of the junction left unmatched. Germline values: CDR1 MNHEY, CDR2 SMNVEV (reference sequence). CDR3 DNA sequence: TGTGCCAGCAGTCCACTAGCGGCCCATGAGCAGTTCTTC. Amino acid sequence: CASSPLAAHEQFF.

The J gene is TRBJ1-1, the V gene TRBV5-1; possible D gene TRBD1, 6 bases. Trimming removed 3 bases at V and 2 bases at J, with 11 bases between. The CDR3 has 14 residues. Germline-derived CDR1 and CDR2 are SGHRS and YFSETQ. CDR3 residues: CASSSTGINTEAFF. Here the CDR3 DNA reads TGCGCCAGCAGCTCAACAGGGATCAACACTGAAGCTTTCTTT.

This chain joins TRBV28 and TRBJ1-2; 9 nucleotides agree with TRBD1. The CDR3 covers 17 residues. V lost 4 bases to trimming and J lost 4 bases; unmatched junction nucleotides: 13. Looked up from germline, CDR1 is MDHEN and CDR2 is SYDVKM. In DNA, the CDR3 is TGTGCCAGCAGTTCCGGGACAGGGATTTCAGTGGGCTATGGCTACACCTTC. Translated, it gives CASSSGTGISVGYGYTF.

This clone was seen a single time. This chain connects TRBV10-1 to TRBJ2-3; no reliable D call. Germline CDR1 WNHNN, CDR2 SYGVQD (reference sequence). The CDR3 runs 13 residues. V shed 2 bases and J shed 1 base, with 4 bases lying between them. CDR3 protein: CASSEMGTDTQYF. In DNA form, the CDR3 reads TGCGCCAGCAGTGAGATGGGCACAGATACGCAGTATTTT.

In DNA, the CDR3 is TGTGCCAGCAGCACAGGGGTGGTAGGCAATCAGCCCCAGCATTTT. This gives the protein CASSTGVVGNQPQHF. The chain combines TRBV5-8 with TRBJ1-5; 7 bases line up with TRBD1. With V trimmed by 4 bases and J by 2 bases, 6 bases remained unmatched. This CDR3 has 15 residues. CDR1 is SGHTS and CDR2 is YDEGEE in the germline V gene.

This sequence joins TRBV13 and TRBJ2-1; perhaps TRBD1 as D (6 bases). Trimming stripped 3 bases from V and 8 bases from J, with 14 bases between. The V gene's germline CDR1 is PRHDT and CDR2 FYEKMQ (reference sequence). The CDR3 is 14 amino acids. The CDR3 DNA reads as TGTGCCAGCAGCTTCCTTACAGGGTCCCATGAGCAGTTCTTC. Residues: CASSFLTGSHEQFF.

The CDR3 protein is CASRGGYPSYGYTF. CDR3 in DNA: TGTGCCAGCAGGGGAGGGTATCCGAGCTATGGCTACACCTTC. This sequence joins TRBV28 and TRBJ1-2; D remains ambiguous. This CDR3 has 14 residues. Deletions cut 6 bases from V and 4 bases from J, with 15 bases between. The germline V gene has CDR1 MDHEN and CDR2 SYDVKM.

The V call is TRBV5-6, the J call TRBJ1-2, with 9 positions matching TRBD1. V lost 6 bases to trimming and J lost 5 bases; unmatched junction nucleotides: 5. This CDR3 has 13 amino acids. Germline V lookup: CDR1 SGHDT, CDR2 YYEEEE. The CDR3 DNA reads TGTGCCAGCAATCCGGGACAGGGATATGGCTACACCTTC. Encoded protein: CASNPGQGYGYTF.

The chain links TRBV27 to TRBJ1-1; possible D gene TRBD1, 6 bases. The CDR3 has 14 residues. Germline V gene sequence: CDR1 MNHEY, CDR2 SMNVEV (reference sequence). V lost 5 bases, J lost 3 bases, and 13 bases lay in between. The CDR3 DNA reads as TGTGCCAGCAGTCCCCTGGACAGATACACTGAAGCTTTCTTT. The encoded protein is CASSPLDRYTEAFF.